Sequencing of this T cell receptor (beta chain) was carried out in a study of CD8 T cells in ankylosing spondylitis. MiXCR, applied by TCRdb to the 5' RACE reads, yields one record per CDR3 protein. The sample records roughly 260,000 distinct CDR3 sequences, 20% being singletons. Sequencing input: blood, either unsorted or a sorted T cell fraction (not recorded which). The receptor was derived from a male donor with ankylosing spondylitis or in good health (not recorded which).

CDR3 region: CASSTGLLGGQYF. The CDR3 coding sequence is TGTGCCAGCAGTACCGGACTGCTCGGGGGGCAGTATTTT. The genes are TRBV12-3 or TRBV12-4 and TRBJ2-3, with a weak D call TRBD2 (6 bases). With 5 bases removed from V and 11 bases from J, the gap between germline ends came to 17 bases. CDR3 size: 13 residues.